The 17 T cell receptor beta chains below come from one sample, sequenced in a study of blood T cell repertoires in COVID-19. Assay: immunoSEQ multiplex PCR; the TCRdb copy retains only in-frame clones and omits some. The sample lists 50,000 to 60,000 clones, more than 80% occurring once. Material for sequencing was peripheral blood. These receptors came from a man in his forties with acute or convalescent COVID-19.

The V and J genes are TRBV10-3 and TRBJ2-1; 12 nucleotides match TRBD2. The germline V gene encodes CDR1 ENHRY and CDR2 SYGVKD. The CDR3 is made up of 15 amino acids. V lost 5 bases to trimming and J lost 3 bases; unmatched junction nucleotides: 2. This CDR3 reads CAISSSGGDYNEQFF. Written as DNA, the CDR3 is TGTGCCATCAGTTCTAGCGGGGGGGACTACAATGAGCAGTTCTTC.

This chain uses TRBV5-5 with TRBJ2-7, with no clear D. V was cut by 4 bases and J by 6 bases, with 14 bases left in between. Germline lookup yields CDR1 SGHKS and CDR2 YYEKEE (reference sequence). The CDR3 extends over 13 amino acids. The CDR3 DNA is TGTGCCAGCAGCCTGAGGTCTACCCTCGAGCAGTACTTC. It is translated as CASSLRSTLEQYF.

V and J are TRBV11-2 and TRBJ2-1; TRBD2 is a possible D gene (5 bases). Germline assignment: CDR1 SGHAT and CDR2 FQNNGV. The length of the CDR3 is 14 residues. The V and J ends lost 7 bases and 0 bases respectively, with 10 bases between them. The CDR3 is CASKGTSSYNEQFF. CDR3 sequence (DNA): TGTGCCAGCAAGGGAACTAGCTCCTACAATGAGCAGTTCTTC.

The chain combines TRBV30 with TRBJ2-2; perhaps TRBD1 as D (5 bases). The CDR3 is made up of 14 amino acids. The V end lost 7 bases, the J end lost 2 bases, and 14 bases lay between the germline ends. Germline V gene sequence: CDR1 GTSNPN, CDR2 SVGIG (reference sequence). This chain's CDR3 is CASYQGPNTGELFF. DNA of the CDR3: TGTGCCTCTTACCAGGGCCCAAACACCGGGGAGCTGTTTTTT. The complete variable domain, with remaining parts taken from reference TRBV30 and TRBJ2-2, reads SQTIHQWPATLVQPVGSPLSLECTVEGTSNPNLYWYRQAAGRGLQLLFYSVGIGQISSEVPQNLSASRPQDRQFILSSKKLLLSDSGFYLCASYQGPNTGELFFGEGSRLTVL.

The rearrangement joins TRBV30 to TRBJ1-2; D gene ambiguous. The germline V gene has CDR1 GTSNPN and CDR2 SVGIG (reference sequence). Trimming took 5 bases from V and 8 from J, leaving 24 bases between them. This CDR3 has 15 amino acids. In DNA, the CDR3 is TGTGCCTGGGGTCCCCTAATTAGGCCCGTGAGGGGCTACACCTTC. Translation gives CAWGPLIRPVRGYTF.

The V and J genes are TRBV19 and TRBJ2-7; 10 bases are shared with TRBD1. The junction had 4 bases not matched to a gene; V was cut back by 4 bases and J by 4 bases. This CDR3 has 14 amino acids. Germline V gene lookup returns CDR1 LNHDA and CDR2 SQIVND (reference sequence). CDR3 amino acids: CASSRDRGFYEQYF. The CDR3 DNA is TGTGCCAGTAGTAGGGACAGGGGATTTTACGAGCAGTACTTC.

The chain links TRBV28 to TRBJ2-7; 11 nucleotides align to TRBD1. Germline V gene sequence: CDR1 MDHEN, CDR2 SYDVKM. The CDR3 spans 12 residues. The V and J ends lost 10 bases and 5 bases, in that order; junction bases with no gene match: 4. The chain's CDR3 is CATGTGGNEQYF. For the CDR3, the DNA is TGTGCCACCGGGACAGGGGGTAACGAGCAGTACTTC.

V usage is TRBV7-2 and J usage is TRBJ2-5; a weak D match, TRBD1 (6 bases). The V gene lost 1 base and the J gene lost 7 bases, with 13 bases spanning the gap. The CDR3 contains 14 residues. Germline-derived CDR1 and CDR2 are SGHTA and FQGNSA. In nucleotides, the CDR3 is TGTGCCAGCAGCTTAGACCAGGGGTTGGTGACCCAGTACTTC. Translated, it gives CASSLDQGLVTQYF.

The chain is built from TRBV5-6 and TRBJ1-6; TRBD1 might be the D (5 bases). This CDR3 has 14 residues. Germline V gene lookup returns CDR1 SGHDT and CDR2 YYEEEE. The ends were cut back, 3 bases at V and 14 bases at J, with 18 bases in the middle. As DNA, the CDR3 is TGTGCCAGCAGCTCGGCGGGGCAGGGTGGGTCCCTCCACTTT. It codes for CASSSAGQGGSLHF.

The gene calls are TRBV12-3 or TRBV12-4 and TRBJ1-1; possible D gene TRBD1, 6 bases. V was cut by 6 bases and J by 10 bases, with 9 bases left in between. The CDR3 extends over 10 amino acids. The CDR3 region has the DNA TGTGCCAGCAGGGGACAAAGAGCTTTCTTT. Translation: CASRGQRAFF.

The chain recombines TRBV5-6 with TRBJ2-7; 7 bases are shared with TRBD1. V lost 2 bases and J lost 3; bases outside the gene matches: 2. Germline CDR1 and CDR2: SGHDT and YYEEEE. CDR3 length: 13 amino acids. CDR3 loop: CASSFDRVYEQYV. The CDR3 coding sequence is TGTGCCAGCAGCTTTGACAGGGTCTACGAGCAGTACGTC.

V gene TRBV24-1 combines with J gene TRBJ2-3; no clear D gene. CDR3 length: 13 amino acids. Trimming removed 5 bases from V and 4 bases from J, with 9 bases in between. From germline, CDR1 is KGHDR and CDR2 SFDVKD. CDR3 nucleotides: TGTGCCACCAGTGGTCTCCCGGCAGATACGCAGTATTTT. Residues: CATSGLPADTQYF.

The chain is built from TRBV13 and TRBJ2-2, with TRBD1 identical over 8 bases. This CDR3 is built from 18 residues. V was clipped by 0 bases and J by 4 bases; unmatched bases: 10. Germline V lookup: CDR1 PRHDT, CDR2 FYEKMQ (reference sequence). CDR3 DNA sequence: TGTGCCAGCAGCTTAGGGGGCGGTGACAGGGGATTCACCGGGGAGCTGTTTTTT. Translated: CASSLGGGDRGFTGELFF.

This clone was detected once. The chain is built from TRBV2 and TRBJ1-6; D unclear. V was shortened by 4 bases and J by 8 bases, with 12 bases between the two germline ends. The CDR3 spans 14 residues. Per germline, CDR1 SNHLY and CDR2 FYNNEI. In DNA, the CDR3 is TGTGCCAGCAGTGTCGAGGGAAGGGATTCACCCCTCCACTTT. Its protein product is CASSVEGRDSPLHF. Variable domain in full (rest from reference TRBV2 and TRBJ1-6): EPEVTQTPSHQVTQMGQEVILRCVPISNHLYFYWYRQILGQKVEFLVSFYNNEISEKSEIFDDQFSVERPDGSNFTLKIRSTKLEDSAMYFCASSVEGRDSPLHFGNGTRLTVT.

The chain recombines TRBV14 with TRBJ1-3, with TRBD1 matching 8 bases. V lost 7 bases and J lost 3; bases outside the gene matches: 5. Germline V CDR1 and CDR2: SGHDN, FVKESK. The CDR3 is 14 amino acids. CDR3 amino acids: CASTRQGSGNTIYF. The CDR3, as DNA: TGTGCCAGCACCCGACAGGGGAGTGGAAACACCATATATTTT.

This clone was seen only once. CDR3: CASRDRATEAFF. As DNA, the CDR3 is TGTGCCAGCAGGGACAGGGCCACTGAAGCTTTCTTT. The V gene is TRBV27, the J gene TRBJ1-1, with 8 positions matching TRBD1. The CDR3 loop spans 12 amino acids. CDR1 is MNHEY and CDR2 is SMNVEV in the germline V gene (reference sequence). J lost 4 bases, V lost 6 bases, and 1 base had no gene match.

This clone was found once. This chain's CDR3 is CASSAGQGRSGYTF. The CDR3 region has the DNA TGCGCCAGCAGTGCTGGACAGGGGCGGTCTGGCTACACCTTC. J is TRBJ1-2 and V is TRBV10-1; 9 bases fit TRBD1. The germline gives CDR1 WNHNN, CDR2 SYGVQD (reference sequence). The ends lost 4 bases at V and 7 bases at J; junction bases unmatched: 7. The CDR3 is 14 residues long.